The present T cell receptor beta chain was sequenced within a study of technical replicates of blood from a handful of donors. After removal of 8 bases from V and 4 bases from J, the junction contained 4 bases not matched to a gene. This CDR3 is built from 14 residues. Germline CDR1 LNHDA, CDR2 SQIVND (reference sequence). Only in-frame clones appear in the TCRdb table, and some are missing; sequencing was by immunoSEQ multiplex PCR. Of 55,000 to 80,000 clones listed, about 92% are singletons. The receptor comes from a human donor in good health. The sequencing sample was made of T cells isolated from PBMCs. This chain connects TRBV19 to TRBJ2-2; 10 nucleotides align to TRBD1. Written as DNA, the CDR3 is TGTGCCAGTGGCCGGGACAGGGGCACCGGGGAGCTGTTTTTT. Residues: CASGRDRGTGELFF.